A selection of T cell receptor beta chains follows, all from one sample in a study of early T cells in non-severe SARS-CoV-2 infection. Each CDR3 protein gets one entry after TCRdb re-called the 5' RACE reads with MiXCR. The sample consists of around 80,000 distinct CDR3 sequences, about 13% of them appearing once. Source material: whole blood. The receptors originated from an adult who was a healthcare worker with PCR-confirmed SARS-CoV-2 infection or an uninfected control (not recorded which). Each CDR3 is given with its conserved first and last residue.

CASSLQEVTDEQFF	TRBJ2-1	TRBV7-9
CASSRPYTQYF	TRBJ2-3	TRBV7-6
CASSGGGVGDTQYF	TRBJ2-3	TRBV25-1
CASSSAGTSGGFNEQFF	TRBJ2-1	TRBV5-1
CAIRTSGGQETQYF	TRBJ2-5	TRBV10-3
CSALTRQEFSYNEQFF	TRBJ2-1	TRBV20-1
CASSRRAAALFTEAFF	TRBJ1-1	TRBV12-3/TRBV12-4
CASSESWRVGSNEQFF	TRBJ2-1	TRBV10-1
CAIRGTDNSPLHF	TRBJ1-6	TRBV10-3
CASSLYPRNTEAFF	TRBJ1-1	TRBV27
CASERGAQTQYF	TRBJ2-5	TRBV2
CASSLVTTNSGNTIYF	TRBJ1-3	TRBV11-2
CASNLSSQGGSYNSPLHF	TRBJ1-6	TRBV6-1
CASSEQGPSGEQYF	TRBJ2-7	TRBV2
CASSAGWWGTEAFF	TRBJ1-1	TRBV6-1
CASSLSDRGLNYGYTF	TRBJ1-2	TRBV7-6
CASSLTGGRKLFF	TRBJ1-4	TRBV11-2
CASSYAFGRDAFF	TRBJ1-1	TRBV6-2/TRBV6-3
CSARTRGITGELFF	TRBJ2-2	TRBV20-1
CASKQGDGNEQFF	TRBJ2-1	TRBV6-2/TRBV6-3
CASSVSGGAPGKNEQFF	TRBJ2-1	TRBV2
CASSVGPGLNTGELFF	TRBJ2-2	TRBV9
CASSALGNRGAEKLFF	TRBJ1-4	TRBV25-1
CASSRRQGGIEQYF	TRBJ2-7	TRBV27
CASSLWAVPGQPQHF	TRBJ1-5	TRBV7-8
CASKTAGGTYNEQFF	TRBJ2-1	TRBV19
CASSLRGETQYF	TRBJ2-5	TRBV3-1
CASSVGLTDTQYF	TRBJ2-3	TRBV6-6
CASSRVTGELFF	TRBJ2-2	TRBV7-9
CSAPGTSGPYTDTQYF	TRBJ2-3	TRBV20-1
CASRGRGTRELKLFF	TRBJ1-1	TRBV9
CACPEQGGYGYTF	TRBJ1-2	TRBV30
CASSRGPLAKNIQYF	TRBJ2-4	TRBV5-4
CASSLSPRIYEQYF	TRBJ2-7	TRBV5-1
CASSLSGLQYF	TRBJ2-5	TRBV11-2
CASSPRGDPTDTQYF	TRBJ2-3	TRBV6-6
CAWSYSEAGSDTQYF	TRBJ2-3	TRBV30
CASSGSGGLVTDTQYF	TRBJ2-3	TRBV7-8
CASSFSGGSEQFF	TRBJ2-1	TRBV7-6
CASSSRQGRKATNEKLFF	TRBJ1-4	TRBV11-2
CASSSPGEARRGYEQYF	TRBJ2-7	TRBV6-5
CASSWGGLGEQFF	TRBJ2-1	TRBV6-2/TRBV6-3
CASSPGEQRETQYF	TRBJ2-5	TRBV7-9
CASSFDVGGYTF	TRBJ1-2	TRBV7-2
CASSLFLPPAGGGNEQYF	TRBJ2-7	TRBV7-2
CASRLLAGGPYTQYF	TRBJ2-3	TRBV27
CASSLGLTSGGNSRKFF	TRBJ2-1	TRBV4-1
CASNMDRRGDTQYF	TRBJ2-3	TRBV19
CASSLAQGADTQYF	TRBJ2-3	TRBV5-1
CASSLPPPSRGQVNTEAFF	TRBJ1-1	TRBV7-2
CASSRGLEPYEQYF	TRBJ2-7	TRBV3-1
CASRPSGANVLTF	TRBJ2-6	TRBV4-1